This T cell receptor beta chain is from a study of beta chain features in type 1 diabetes. Across the study: Age and gender were similar between patients and healthy donors, as were cell yields. Study results and caveats: The study found moderately but significantly shorter TCRB CDR3s in all four CD4+ subsets of Type 1 diabetes patients.

Notes on this clone: Its matching antigen is unknown.

As every portion of the isolated RNA was reverse transcribed, the sequencing read expressed TCRB transcripts. For naive, central memory and regulatory T cell samples, reads averaged around 3.5 million. This table comes from immunoSEQ multiplex PCR, and its TCRdb copy is limited to in-frame clones, with some not included. The data hold under 200,000 clones, with approximately 9% observed a single time. The sequencing input was central memory CD4+ T cells from blood. This clonotype originated in a woman aged 18-29 years with type 1 diabetes.

CDR3 DNA sequence: TGTGCCAGCAGCTTATCCCAGGTGGACACCGGGGAGCTGTTTTTT. Protein product: CASSLSQVDTGELFF. The V and J genes are TRBV7-9 and TRBJ2-2, with D hard to call. This CDR3 has 15 residues. Trimming removed 2 bases at V and 3 bases at J, with 10 bases between. The germline V gene encodes CDR1 SEHNR and CDR2 FQNEAQ (reference sequence).